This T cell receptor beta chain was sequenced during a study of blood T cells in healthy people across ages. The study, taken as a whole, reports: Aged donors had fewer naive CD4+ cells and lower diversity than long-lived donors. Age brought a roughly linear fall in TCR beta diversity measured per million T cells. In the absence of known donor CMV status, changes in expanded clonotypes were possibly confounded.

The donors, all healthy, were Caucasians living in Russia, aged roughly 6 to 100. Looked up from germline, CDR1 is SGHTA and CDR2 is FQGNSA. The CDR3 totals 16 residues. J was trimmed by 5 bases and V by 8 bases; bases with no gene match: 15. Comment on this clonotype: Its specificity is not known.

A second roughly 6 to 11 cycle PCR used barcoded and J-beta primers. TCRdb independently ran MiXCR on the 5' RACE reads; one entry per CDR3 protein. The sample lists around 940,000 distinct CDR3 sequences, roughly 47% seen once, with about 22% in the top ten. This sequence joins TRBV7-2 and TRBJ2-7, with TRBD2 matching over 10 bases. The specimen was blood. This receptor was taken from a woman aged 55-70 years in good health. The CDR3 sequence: CASLVEASGSRDEQYF. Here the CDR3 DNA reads TGTGCCAGCCTAGTGGAAGCTAGCGGGAGTAGGGACGAGCAGTACTTC.